These 25 T cell receptor beta chains were sequenced from one sample in a study of cytomegalovirus exposure and HLA in healthy donors. Vbeta (60) and Jbeta (13) primers were used in the PCR. Assay used: immunoSEQ multiplex PCR; TCRdb lists only in-frame clones, some missing. Among about 160,000 clones, 60% to 85% were seen once, and the ten largest hold 3.7%. Sequenced: PBMCs. The source is a man aged 30 to 39 in good health and CMV-seropositive.

The rearrangement uses TRBV2 and TRBJ1-1; D remains ambiguous. The V end lost 6 bases, the J end lost 0 bases, and 8 bases lay between the germline ends. Germline V lookup: CDR1 SNHLY, CDR2 FYNNEI. The CDR3 loop spans 13 amino acids. The CDR3 DNA follows: TGTGCCAGCAGGCCTCAGATGAACACTGAAGCTTTCTTT. It is translated as CASRPQMNTEAFF.

This clone appeared a few times. The J gene is TRBJ2-2, the V gene TRBV5-1; the match to TRBD1 covers 8 bases. The V and J ends lost 4 bases and 3 bases, in that order; junction bases with no gene match: 2. Germline V lookup: CDR1 SGHRS, CDR2 YFSETQ. The CDR3 totals 14 residues. The CDR3: CASSLGQDTGELFF. The CDR3 bases are TGCGCCAGCAGCCTGGGACAGGACACCGGGGAGCTGTTTTTT.

The chain combines TRBV6-4 with TRBJ2-7, with D maybe TRBD2 (5 bases). From germline, CDR1 is MRHNA and CDR2 SNTAGT. Trimming left V 5 bases short and J 0 bases short, with 17 bases between. The CDR3 loop spans 16 amino acids. The CDR3 region has the DNA TGTGCCAGCAGTCCCCCCGCCGGGGAAAGCTCCTACGAGCAGTACTTC. Its protein is CASSPPAGESSYEQYF.

This clone was recorded only once. The V and J genes are TRBV29-1 and TRBJ1-1, with TRBD1 identical over 7 bases. This CDR3 spans 14 amino acids. From germline, CDR1 is SQVTM and CDR2 ANQGSEA. V lost 6 bases to trimming and J lost 0 bases; unmatched junction nucleotides: 7. The CDR3 sequence is CSVPKGAMNTEAFF. As DNA, the CDR3 is TGCAGCGTCCCGAAGGGGGCCATGAACACTGAAGCTTTCTTT. The entire variable domain, with the rest obtained from reference TRBV29-1 and TRBJ1-1, is as follows: SAVISQKPSRDICQRGTSLTIQCQVDSQVTMMFWYRQQPGQSLTLIATANQGSEATYESGFVIDKFPISRPNLTFSTLTVSNMSPEDSSIYLCSVPKGAMNTEAFFGQGTRLTVV.

The V call is TRBV7-9, the J call TRBJ2-3, with 9 bases matching TRBD2. This CDR3 is built from 16 residues. CDR1 and CDR2 from the germline V gene are SEHNR and FQNEAQ (reference sequence). Germline trimming cut 6 bases from V and 3 bases from J; bases unmatched to any gene: 10. CDR3 protein: CASRQSEAGGTDTQYF. Here the CDR3 DNA reads TGTGCCAGCAGACAAAGTGAAGCGGGGGGTACAGATACGCAGTATTTT.

In this sample, this clone turned up a few times. This chain links TRBV6-1 with TRBJ1-4; no reliable D call. Germline lookup yields CDR1 MNHNS and CDR2 SASEGT. Trimming cost V 6 bases and J 6 bases, with 5 bases left between them. The CDR3 loop spans 11 amino acids. Written as DNA, the CDR3 is TGTGCCAGCAGCCATTATGAAAAACTGTTTTTT. As protein: CASSHYEKLFF.

The J gene is TRBJ2-3, the V gene TRBV7-4; 8 positions match TRBD2. Trimming took 4 bases from V and 2 from J; bases not matched to a gene: 14. The CDR3 extends over 18 amino acids. Germline V gene sequence: CDR1 SGHVT, CDR2 SQSDAQ. For the CDR3, the DNA is TGTGCCAGCAGCTCGAAAGCAGAGGGACTAGTAGTCACAGATACGCAGTATTTT. This gives the protein CASSSKAEGLVVTDTQYF.

The chain couples TRBV7-6 to TRBJ2-1; 7 bases agree with TRBD1. CDR3 length equals 15 residues. Germline lookup yields CDR1 SGHVS and CDR2 FNYEAQ. The V and J ends lost 2 bases and 6 bases, in that order; junction bases with no gene match: 7. The CDR3 sequence is CASSLFRDRGNEQFF. In DNA, the CDR3 is TGTGCCAGCAGCTTATTCCGGGACAGAGGCAATGAGCAGTTCTTC.

The chain combines TRBV6-1 with TRBJ2-5, with 8 bases fitting TRBD2. Trimming took 5 bases from V and 5 from J; bases not matched to a gene: 10. The CDR3 spans 15 residues. Germline values: CDR1 MNHNS, CDR2 SASEGT. Here the CDR3 reads CASSKSGGLGETQYF. The CDR3 region has the DNA TGTGCCAGCAGTAAAAGCGGGGGCCTTGGGGAGACCCAGTACTTC.

This rearrangement joins TRBV30 to TRBJ1-3; D is unresolved. This CDR3 has 14 amino acids. V lost 4 bases to trimming and J lost 0 bases, with 10 bases between them. Germline loops: CDR1 GTSNPN, CDR2 SVGIG (reference sequence). This CDR3 is CAWKYSFSGNTIYF. CDR3 nucleotides: TGTGCCTGGAAGTACAGCTTCTCTGGAAACACCATATATTTT.

Written as DNA, the CDR3 is TGTGCCAGCAGCCCACAGGGGAGGCGCAATCAGCCCCAGCATTTT. It specifies CASSPQGRRNQPQHF. This sequence joins TRBV7-2 and TRBJ1-5, with 7 bases aligning to TRBD1. The CDR3 runs to 15 residues. Germline CDR1 is SGHTA and CDR2 is FQGNSA. J lost 2 bases, V lost 5 bases, and 6 bases had no gene match.

The rearrangement joins TRBV4-1 to TRBJ2-7; 9 bases fit TRBD1. Germline V gene data show CDR1 as MGHRA and CDR2 as YSYEKL. The trim removed 4 bases at V and 3 bases at J, leaving 4 bases unmatched. The CDR3 runs to 14 residues. The CDR3 loop is CASSLGGQGYEQYF. CDR3 coding DNA: TGCGCCAGCAGCCTCGGGGGACAGGGCTACGAGCAGTACTTC.

The gene calls are TRBV2 and TRBJ2-7, with TRBD1 identical over 8 bases. The CDR3 is made up of 11 amino acids. Germline CDR1 SNHLY, CDR2 FYNNEI. The junction had 5 bases not matched to a gene; V was cut back by 10 bases and J by 6 bases. The CDR3 nucleotides are TGTGCCACAGGACAGGGAGGCGAGCAGTACTTC. It codes for CATGQGGEQYF.

This chain joins TRBV2 and TRBJ2-7; no definite D call. V lost 4 bases and J 4 bases, leaving 5 bases between the germline ends. Germline CDR1 is SNHLY and CDR2 is FYNNEI. The CDR3 is made up of 11 amino acids. The CDR3 DNA is TGTGCCAGCAGTGTTAGATACGAGCAGTACTTC. It codes for CASSVRYEQYF.

The chain uses TRBV28 and TRBJ2-6, with 7 bases matching TRBD1. Germline V gene sequence: CDR1 MDHEN, CDR2 SYDVKM. J lost 3 bases, V lost 3 bases, and 14 bases had no gene match. The CDR3 is 19 residues long. As DNA, the CDR3 is TGTGCCAGCAGTTTCCAACCCGGGACAGACTCCCGTGGGGCCAACGTCCTGACTTTC. Translation gives CASSFQPGTDSRGANVLTF.

V gene TRBV15 combines with J gene TRBJ2-7, with 7 bases matching TRBD2. Germline CDR1 reads LNHNV; CDR2 reads YYDKDF (reference sequence). The CDR3 runs to 13 residues. With 9 bases clipped from V and 0 bases from J, the junction kept 5 bases outside the gene matches. The CDR3 sequence: CATRRGVSYEQYF. The CDR3 DNA reads TGTGCCACTCGCCGGGGGGTCTCCTACGAGCAGTACTTC.

V gene TRBV11-2 combines with J gene TRBJ2-7; 8 bases line up with TRBD1. The CDR3 is 14 amino acids. The germline V gene has CDR1 SGHAT and CDR2 FQNNGV. Unmatched junction bases numbered 5, after V lost 2 bases and J lost 5 bases. CDR3 sequence (DNA): TGTGCCAGCAGCTTATATCAGGGGGCAAACGAGCAGTACTTC. Its translation: CASSLYQGANEQYF.

The chain is built from TRBV11-2 and TRBJ1-1; D unresolved. The CDR3 has 14 amino acids. Trimming removed 3 bases at V and 0 bases at J, with 8 bases between. Germline V gene data show CDR1 as SGHAT and CDR2 as FQNNGV. Here the CDR3 reads CASSFQIMNTEAFF. Here the CDR3 DNA reads TGTGCCAGCAGCTTTCAGATAATGAACACTGAAGCTTTCTTT.

The V gene is TRBV5-1, the J gene TRBJ2-5; 12 bases fit TRBD2. The germline V gene has CDR1 SGHRS and CDR2 YFSETQ. After removal of 1 base from V and 5 bases from J, the junction contained 6 bases not matched to a gene. This CDR3 contains 16 residues. The CDR3: CASSLTSGGIWETQYF. The CDR3 DNA reads as TGCGCCAGCAGCTTGACTAGCGGGGGGATTTGGGAGACCCAGTACTTC.

This chain uses TRBV28 with TRBJ1-2; 9 positions agree with TRBD1. The CDR3 covers 13 residues. Germline CDR1 and CDR2: MDHEN and SYDVKM. With V trimmed by 6 bases and J by 7 bases, 6 bases remained unmatched. This CDR3 is CASSRTGEGGYTF. CDR3 bases: TGTGCCAGCAGCCGGACAGGGGAGGGTGGCTACACCTTC.

This clone was seen more than once but under ten times. The V and J genes are TRBV6-5 and TRBJ1-4; TRBD1 aligns across 8 bases. The V and J ends lost 5 bases and 10 bases, in that order; junction bases with no gene match: 9. CDR1 MNHEY and CDR2 SVGAGI come from the germline V gene. This CDR3 comprises 14 residues. The CDR3 nucleotides read TGTGCCAGCAGTGAATTACAGGGGGGGCTAAAACTGTTTTTT. This encodes CASSELQGGLKLFF.

The gene calls are TRBV2 and TRBJ1-1; 7 bases align to TRBD1. The CDR3 is 14 amino acids. J lost 1 base, V lost 7 bases, and 6 bases had no gene match. Germline CDR1 SNHLY, CDR2 FYNNEI. The CDR3 DNA sequence: TGTGCCAGCATGAGGACAGGCAAGAACACTGAAGCTTTCTTT. It yields the protein CASMRTGKNTEAFF.

This sequence joins TRBV5-6 and TRBJ2-5, with D possibly matching TRBD1 (7 bases). Germline loops: CDR1 SGHDT, CDR2 YYEEEE. V was clipped by 0 bases and J by 5 bases, with 17 bases between them. The CDR3 runs to 16 residues. DNA for the CDR3: TGTGCCAGCAGCTTGGGTGGAGGAGGGGGCACGGAGACCCAGTACTTC. Translating it yields CASSLGGGGGTETQYF.

Only a few counts were recorded for this clone. This chain joins TRBV28 and TRBJ1-3, with a possible D match to TRBD1 (5 bases). V lost 6 bases, J lost 9 bases, and 12 bases lay in between. Germline lookup yields CDR1 MDHEN and CDR2 SYDVKM. CDR3 size: 12 residues. CDR3 nucleotides: TGTGCCAGCAGGGCCGGACAAGCCACCATATATTTT. This encodes CASRAGQATIYF.

The chain carries TRBV15 and TRBJ2-7; 12 nucleotides align to TRBD2. CDR3 length: 15 residues. In germline, CDR1 is LNHNV, CDR2 YYDKDF (reference sequence). V shed 1 base, J shed 5 bases, and the junction held 3 bases outside the gene matches. CDR3 amino acids: CATSRATSGGHEQYF. The CDR3 coding sequence is TGTGCCACCAGCAGAGCGACTAGCGGGGGCCACGAGCAGTACTTC.